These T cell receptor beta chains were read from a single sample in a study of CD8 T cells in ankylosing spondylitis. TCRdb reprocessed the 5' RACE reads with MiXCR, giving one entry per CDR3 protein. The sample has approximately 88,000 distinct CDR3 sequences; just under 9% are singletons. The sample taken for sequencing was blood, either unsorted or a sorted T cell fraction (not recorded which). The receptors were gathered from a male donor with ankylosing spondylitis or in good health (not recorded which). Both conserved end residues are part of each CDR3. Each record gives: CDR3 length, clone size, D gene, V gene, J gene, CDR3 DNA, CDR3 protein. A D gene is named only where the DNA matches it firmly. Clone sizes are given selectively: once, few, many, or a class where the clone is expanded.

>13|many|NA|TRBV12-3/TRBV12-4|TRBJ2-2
TGTGCCAGCAGTTTTAGAGAATCCGGGGAGCTGTTTTTT
CASSFRESGELFF
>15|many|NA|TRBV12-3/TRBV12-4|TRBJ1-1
TGTGCCAGCAGTTCCAGAAATATGGCGAACACTGAAGCTTTCTTT
CASSSRNMANTEAFF
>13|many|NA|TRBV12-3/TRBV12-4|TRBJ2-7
TGTGCCAGCAGTTTGGGCAGCACCTACGAGCAGTACTTC
CASSLGSTYEQYF
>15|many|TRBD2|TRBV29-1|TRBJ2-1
TGCAGCGTTCTCCGGACTAGCGGGGGGGCAAATGAGCAGTTCTTC
CSVLRTSGGANEQFF
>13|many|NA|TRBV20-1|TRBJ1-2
TGCAGTGCTTTAACGGACAGTTCCTATGGCTACACCTTC
CSALTDSSYGYTF
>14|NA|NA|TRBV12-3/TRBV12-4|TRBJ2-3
TGTGCCAGCAGTTACATTGGAGACACAGATACGCAGTATTTT
CASSYIGDTDTQYF
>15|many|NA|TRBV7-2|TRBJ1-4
TGTGCCAGCAGCCGGCTGGGATCAACTAATGAAAAACTGTTTTTT
CASSRLGSTNEKLFF
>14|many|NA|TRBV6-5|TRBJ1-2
TGTGCCAGCAGTTACTCGAAGGCCCCCAATGGCTACACCTTC
CASSYSKAPNGYTF
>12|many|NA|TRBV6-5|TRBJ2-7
TGTGCCAGCAGTTATCGAGGGTACGAGCAGTACTTC
CASSYRGYEQYF
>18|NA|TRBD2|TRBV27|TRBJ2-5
TGTGCCAGCAGTTTAAGTACTAGCGGGGGTCTGGCTCAAGAGACCCAGTACTTC
CASSLSTSGGLAQETQYF
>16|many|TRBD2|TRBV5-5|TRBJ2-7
TGTGCCAGCAGCTTGGGCCTGACAGCGGGACCCTACGAGCAGTACTTC
CASSLGLTAGPYEQYF
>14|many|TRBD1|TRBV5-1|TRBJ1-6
TGCGCCAGCAGTCGGGACAGGGCTAATTCACCCCTCCACTTT
CASSRDRANSPLHF
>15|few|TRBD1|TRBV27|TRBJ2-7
TGTGCCAGCAGTGGCGGGACAGGGAGCTACGACGAGCAGTACTTC
CASSGGTGSYDEQYF
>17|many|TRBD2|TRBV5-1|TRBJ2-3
TGCGCCAGCAGCTTGGCCCCGACTAGCGGGGGTACGGATACGCAGTATTTT
CASSLAPTSGGTDTQYF
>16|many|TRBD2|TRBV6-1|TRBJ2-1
TGTGCCAGCAGCACTACGACTAGCGGGGGACTCAATGAGCAGTTCTTC
CASSTTTSGGLNEQFF
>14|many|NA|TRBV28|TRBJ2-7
TGTGCCAGCAGTTTGGGGGGTGGTACCTACGAGCAGTACTTC
CASSLGGGTYEQYF
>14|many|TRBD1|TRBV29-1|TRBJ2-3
TGCAGCTTTAGACAGGGAATGGGCCCGGGTACGCAGTATTTT
CSFRQGMGPGTQYF
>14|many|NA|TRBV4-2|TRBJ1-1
TGTGCCAGCAGTGCTCGGGGCCTGAACACTGAAGCTTTCTTT
CASSARGLNTEAFF
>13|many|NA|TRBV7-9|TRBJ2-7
TGTGCCAGCAGCTTAAATATCGCCTACGAGCAGTACTTC
CASSLNIAYEQYF
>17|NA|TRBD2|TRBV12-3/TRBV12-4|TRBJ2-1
TGTGCCAGCGACAAAGGACTAGTGGGGAAATGGGGAAATGAGCAGTTCTTC
CASDKGLVGKWGNEQFF
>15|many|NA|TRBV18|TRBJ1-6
TGTGCCAGCTCACCAAATCCAGGGTGGGATTCACCCCTCCACTTT
CASSPNPGWDSPLHF
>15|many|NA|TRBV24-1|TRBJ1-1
TGTGCCACCAACGAGACCGGGGGCTTGGACACTGAAGCTTTCTTT
CATNETGGLDTEAFF
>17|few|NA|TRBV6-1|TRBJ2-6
TGTGCCAGCACCAAGAGGGGTTCCCGCTCTGGGGCCAACGTCCTGACTTTC
CASTKRGSRSGANVLTF
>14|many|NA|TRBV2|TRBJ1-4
TGTGCCAGCAGTGATGCAGGGACTAATGAAAAACTGTTTTTT
CASSDAGTNEKLFF
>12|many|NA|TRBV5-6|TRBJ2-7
TGTGCCAGCAGCGTGACAGGCTACGAGCAGTACTTC
CASSVTGYEQYF
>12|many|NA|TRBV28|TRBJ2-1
TGTGCCAGCATTACCGCCACCAATGAGCAGTTCTTC
CASITATNEQFF
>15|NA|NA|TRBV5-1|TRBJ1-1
TGCGCCAGCAGCTTGGGCCGTGGGGATACCACTGAAGCTTTCTTT
CASSLGRGDTTEAFF
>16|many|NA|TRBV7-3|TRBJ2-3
TGTGCCAGCAGCTTAGTGGTAGGGGGGGTCGGAGATACGCAGTATTTT
CASSLVVGGVGDTQYF
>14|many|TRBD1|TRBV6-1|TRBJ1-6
TGTGCCAGCAGAGACAGGGCCCTTTATTCACCCCTCCACTTT
CASRDRALYSPLHF
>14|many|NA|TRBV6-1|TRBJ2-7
TGTGCCAGCAGTCCCCTCCGGGACTCCTACGAGCAGTACTTC
CASSPLRDSYEQYF
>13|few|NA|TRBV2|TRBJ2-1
TGTGCCAGCCTCCAGACGGTGAGCAATGAGCAGTTCTTC
CASLQTVSNEQFF
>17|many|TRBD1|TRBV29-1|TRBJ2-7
TGCAGCGTTGCGTTACCGGGACAGGGAAAAGGTTATCTCGAGCAGTACTTC
CSVALPGQGKGYLEQYF
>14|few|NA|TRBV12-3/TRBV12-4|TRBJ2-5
TGTGCCAGCAGCCCAACCAGGAATAGAGAGACCCAGTACTTC
CASSPTRNRETQYF
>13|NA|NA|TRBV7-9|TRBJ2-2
TGTGCCAGCAGCCCAGGGGGGATCGGGGAGCTGTTTTTT
CASSPGGIGELFF
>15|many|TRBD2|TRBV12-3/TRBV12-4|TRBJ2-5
TGTGCCAGCAGTCTATGGACTAGGACTGGAGAGACCCAGTACTTC
CASSLWTRTGETQYF
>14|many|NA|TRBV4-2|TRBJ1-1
TGTGCCAGCAGCCGAAGCGACAGCAACACTGAAGCTTTCTTT
CASSRSDSNTEAFF
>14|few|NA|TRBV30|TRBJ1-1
TGTGCCAGGACCCTTGCAGGGGCGAACACTGAAGCTTTCTTT
CARTLAGANTEAFF
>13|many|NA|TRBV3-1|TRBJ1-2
TGTGCCAGCAGCCCATGGGGGGGCAATGGCTACACCTTC
CASSPWGGNGYTF
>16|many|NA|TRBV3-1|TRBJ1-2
TGTGCCAGCAGCCAAGGGGCGGAGGGCCCCCGCTATGGCTACACCTTC
CASSQGAEGPRYGYTF
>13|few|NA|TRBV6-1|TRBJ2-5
TGTGCCAGCAGAGACCCGGGGAGGGAGACCCAGTACTTC
CASRDPGRETQYF
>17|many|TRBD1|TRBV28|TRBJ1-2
TGTGCCAGCAATCCCGTTGGCAGGACAGGGACAAACTATGGCTACACCTTC
CASNPVGRTGTNYGYTF